The 10 T cell receptor beta chains listed next were all sequenced from one sample in a study of control samples from healthy donors and cancer patients. TCRdb's copy holds only in-frame clones and misses some; the assay was immunoSEQ multiplex PCR. The data show 150,000 to 200,000 clones, 90% seen once. The source material was blood. The source is a woman between 50 and 59 years old in good health.

The CDR3 loop reads CASSPGVAGVHEQYF. CDR3 in DNA: TGTGCCAGCAGCCCCGGGGTAGCGGGAGTCCACGAGCAGTACTTC. The chain is built from TRBV9 and TRBJ2-7; 9 positions match TRBD2. This CDR3 comprises 15 residues. The ends lost 4 bases at V and 5 bases at J; junction bases unmatched: 10. Germline CDR1 SGDLS, CDR2 YYNGEE.

The chain uses TRBV30 and TRBJ2-7; 13 nucleotides agree with TRBD2. Germline V lookup: CDR1 GTSNPN, CDR2 SVGIG (reference sequence). This CDR3 is 15 amino acids long. The J segment lost 4 bases and the V segment lost 0 bases, leaving 3 bases of the junction unmatched. DNA for the CDR3: TGTGCCTGGAGTGTAAGGACTAGCGGGAGTTACGAGCAGTACTTC. Its protein is CAWSVRTSGSYEQYF. Filled out from reference TRBV30 and TRBJ2-7, the complete variable domain reads SQTIHQWPATLVQPVGSPLSLECTVEGTSNPNLYWYRQAAGRGLQLLFYSVGIGQISSEVPQNLSASRPQDRQFILSSKKLLLSDSGFYLCAWSVRTSGSYEQYFGPGTRLTVT.

This chain connects TRBV6-6 to TRBJ1-5; possibly TRBD1 for D (5 bases). This CDR3 has 13 residues. Germline lookup yields CDR1 MNHNY and CDR2 SVGAGI (reference sequence). Trimming pared 5 bases from V and 1 base from J, leaving 6 bases between. The CDR3 here is CASSQGSNQPQHF. The CDR3 coding sequence is TGTGCCAGCAGTCAGGGAAGCAATCAGCCCCAGCATTTT.

The CDR3 bases are TGTGCCAGCAGTTTAGGGGCGGGAGAGGATGAGACCCAGTACTTC. As protein: CASSLGAGEDETQYF. The rearrangement links TRBV28 to TRBJ2-5, with 7 nucleotides matching TRBD2. Germline V gene data show CDR1 as MDHEN and CDR2 as SYDVKM. CDR3 size: 15 residues. V dropped 2 bases and J dropped 5; count of bases not matched to a gene: 8. The full variable domain, completed using reference TRBV28 and TRBJ2-5, is DVKVTQSSRYLVKRTGEKVFLECVQDMDHENMFWYRQDPGLGLRLIYFSYDVKMKEKGDIPEGYSVSREKKERFSLILESASTNQTSMYLCASSLGAGEDETQYFGPGTRLLVL.

The chain combines TRBV18 with TRBJ1-1, with a weak D call TRBD1 (5 bases). V shed 6 bases and J shed 1 base, with 15 bases lying between them. The germline V gene encodes CDR1 KGHSH and CDR2 LQKENI. The CDR3 sequence is 15 residues long. The CDR3 DNA reads as TGTGCCAGCTCCACGCGGGGCAACGGGAACACTGAAGCTTTCTTT. This sequence encodes CASSTRGNGNTEAFF.

The rearrangement joins TRBV11-3 to TRBJ2-7; D possibly corresponds to TRBD2 (6 bases). This CDR3 region has 15 residues. Germline values: CDR1 SGHNT, CDR2 YENEEA. Trimming left V 5 bases short and J 3 bases short, with 17 bases between. Here the CDR3 DNA reads TGTGCCAGCAGCGCTGGGGGGTCAGGAGGCTACGAGCAGTACTTC. It codes for CASSAGGSGGYEQYF.

The chain is built from TRBV7-3 and TRBJ2-1; D gene uncertain. The CDR3 covers 13 residues. Trimming took 4 bases from V and 6 from J, leaving 10 bases between them. Germline V gene data show CDR1 as SGHTA and CDR2 as FQGTGA. The CDR3 DNA sequence: TGTGCCAGCAGCTCCCGGACGAGCAATGAGCAGTTCTTC. Residues: CASSSRTSNEQFF.

V and J are TRBV6-2 or TRBV6-3 and TRBJ2-1; 10 nucleotides agree with TRBD2. Germline CDR1 reads MNHEY; CDR2 reads SVGEGT. CDR3 length: 14 residues. The trim removed 5 bases at V and 9 bases at J, leaving 7 bases unmatched. The CDR3 is CASSRLAGNGEQFF. CDR3 sequence (DNA): TGTGCCAGCAGTCGACTAGCGGGTAACGGTGAGCAGTTCTTC.

In this sample, this clone turned up once. The V call is TRBV30, the J call TRBJ2-1; maybe TRBD2 (7 bases). Germline V gives CDR1 GTSNPN, CDR2 SVGIG (reference sequence). Trimming removed 3 bases at V and 11 bases at J, with 20 bases between. The CDR3 has 14 amino acids. The CDR3 DNA is TGTGCCTGGAGGTACGCTGCGGGGGCGCCCAAGCAGTTCTTC. This encodes CAWRYAAGAPKQFF.

The V and J genes are TRBV5-4 and TRBJ1-1; no reliable D call. This CDR3 contains 13 residues. Germline-derived CDR1 and CDR2 are SGHNT and YYREEE (reference sequence). The ends were cut back, 0 bases at V and 1 base at J, with 4 bases in the middle. In DNA, the CDR3 is TGTGCCAGCAGCTTGGGGGGGAACACTGAAGCTTTCTTT. This encodes CASSLGGNTEAFF.